The 6 T cell receptor beta chains reported below all come from one sample, sequenced in a study of PD-1 blockade in classical Hodgkin lymphoma. Profiled with immunoSEQ multiplex PCR; TCRdb holds only in-frame clones, not every one. The table has some 90,000 clones, 80% to 95% seen once; the top ten hold roughly 3%. Relapse after autologous stem cell transplantation occurred in every patient, and brentuximab vedotin exposure varied. Sample: peripheral blood mononuclear cells (PBMCs), taken before the second cycle of nivolumab. Receptors originate from a human donor with classical Hodgkin lymphoma.

The V call is TRBV19, the J call TRBJ1-5, with a possible D match to TRBD1 (5 bases). Deletions cut 8 bases from V and 0 bases from J, with 20 bases between. Germline lookup yields CDR1 LNHDA and CDR2 SQIVND (reference sequence). There are 17 residues in the CDR3. The CDR3 reads CASHVGQTIISNQPQHF. The DNA of the CDR3 is TGTGCCAGTCACGTGGGGCAGACGATTATTAGCAATCAGCCCCAGCATTTT.

This clone was detected once. This chain connects TRBV28 to TRBJ1-1; TRBD1 matches 7 bases. CDR3 length: 18 residues. Unmatched junction bases numbered 17, after V lost 7 bases and J lost 0 bases. Looked up from germline, CDR1 is MDHEN and CDR2 is SYDVKM. CDR3 sequence (DNA): TGTGCCAGCATTGGTGGACAGGACATAAAACCCATGAACACTGAAGCTTTCTTT. It yields the protein CASIGGQDIKPMNTEAFF.

This chain links TRBV5-1 with TRBJ1-4, with D possibly being TRBD1 (6 bases). This CDR3 contains 14 residues. CDR1 SGHRS and CDR2 YFSETQ come from the germline V gene. V was clipped by 0 bases and J by 5 bases, with 8 bases between them. The CDR3 DNA is TGCGCCAGCAGCTTGGTACAGGGAAATGAAAAACTGTTTTTT. Protein sequence: CASSLVQGNEKLFF.

This clone appeared once. The chain carries TRBV9 and TRBJ1-2; maybe TRBD1 (5 bases). Germline values: CDR1 SGDLS, CDR2 YYNGEE. There are 16 residues in the CDR3. Trimming removed 2 bases from V and 8 bases from J, with 22 bases in between. The chain's CDR3 is CASSVRDYGTLRGYTF. Written as DNA, the CDR3 is TGTGCCAGCAGCGTGAGGGATTACGGGACCCTGAGGGGCTACACCTTC.

The chain uses TRBV4-1 and TRBJ2-1; TRBD2 aligns across 13 bases. There are 16 residues in the CDR3. Germline V lookup: CDR1 MGHRA, CDR2 YSYEKL. Germline trimming cut 4 bases from V and 3 bases from J; bases unmatched to any gene: 3. The CDR3 region is CASSLRTSGSYNEQFF. The CDR3 DNA sequence: TGCGCCAGCAGCCTAAGGACTAGCGGGAGCTACAATGAGCAGTTCTTC.

This clone was observed a single time. The V gene is TRBV5-8, the J gene TRBJ2-7, with D perhaps matching TRBD2 (5 bases). Germline loops: CDR1 SGHTS, CDR2 YDEGEE. The length of the CDR3 is 15 residues. Between the trimmed V and J ends, which lost 0 bases and 0 bases, there was a span of 10 bases. The CDR3, as DNA: TGTGCCAGCAGCTTGGCCACGGGATACTCCTACGAGCAGTACTTC. Translated, it gives CASSLATGYSYEQYF.